The clone carrying this T cell receptor beta chain was seen more than once but under ten times. TCRdb keeps only in-frame clones here, not all; method: immunoSEQ multiplex PCR. This table holds about 170,000 clones, approximately 86% found once. The CDR3 is made up of 15 amino acids. The germline gives CDR1 SGHRS, CDR2 YFSETQ. Trimming removed 2 bases at V and 1 base at J, with 13 bases between. These data come from a study of blood T cell repertoires in COVID-19. The source is a woman aged 80 or over with COVID-19, enrolled during active disease. The sequenced sample was peripheral blood. This sequence joins TRBV5-1 and TRBJ2-7, with unresolved D. The DNA for the CDR3 is TGCGCCAGCAGCTTAAACGGTCCCCCTTCCTACGAGCAGTACTTC. The encoded protein is CASSLNGPPSYEQYF. Filled out from reference TRBV5-1 and TRBJ2-7, the complete variable domain reads KAGVTQTPRYLIKTRGQQVTLSCSPISGHRSVSWYQQTPGQGLQFLFEYFSETQRNKGNFPGRFSGRQFSNSRSEMNVSTLELGDSALYLCASSLNGPPSYEQYFGPGTRLTVT.